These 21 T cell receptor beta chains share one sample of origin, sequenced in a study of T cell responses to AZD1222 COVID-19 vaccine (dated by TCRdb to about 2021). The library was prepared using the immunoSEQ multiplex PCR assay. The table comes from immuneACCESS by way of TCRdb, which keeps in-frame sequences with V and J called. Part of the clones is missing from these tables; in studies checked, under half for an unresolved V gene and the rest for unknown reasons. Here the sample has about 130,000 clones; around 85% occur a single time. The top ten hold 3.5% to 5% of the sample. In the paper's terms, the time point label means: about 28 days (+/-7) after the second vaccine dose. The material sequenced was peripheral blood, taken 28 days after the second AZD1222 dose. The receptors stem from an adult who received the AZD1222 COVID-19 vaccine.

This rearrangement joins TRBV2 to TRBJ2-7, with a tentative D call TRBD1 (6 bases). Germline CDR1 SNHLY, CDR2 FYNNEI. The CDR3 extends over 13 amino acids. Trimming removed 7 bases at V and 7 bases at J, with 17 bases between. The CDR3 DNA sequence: TGTGCCAGCATGGCAGGGGTCAGAGGGGAGCAGTACTTC. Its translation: CASMAGVRGEQYF.

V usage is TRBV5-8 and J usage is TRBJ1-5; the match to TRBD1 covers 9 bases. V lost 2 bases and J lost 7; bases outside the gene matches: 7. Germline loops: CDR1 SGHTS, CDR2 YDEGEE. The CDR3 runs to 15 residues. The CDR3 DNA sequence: TGTGCCAGCAGCTTAGGGACAGGGTATGGGCAGCCCCAGCATTTT. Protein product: CASSLGTGYGQPQHF.

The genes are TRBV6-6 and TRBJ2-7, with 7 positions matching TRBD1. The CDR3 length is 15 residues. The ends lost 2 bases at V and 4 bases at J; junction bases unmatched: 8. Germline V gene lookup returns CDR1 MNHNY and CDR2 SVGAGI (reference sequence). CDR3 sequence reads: CASSYGRQGNYEQYF. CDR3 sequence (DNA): TGTGCCAGCAGTTACGGTCGACAGGGTAATTACGAGCAGTACTTC.

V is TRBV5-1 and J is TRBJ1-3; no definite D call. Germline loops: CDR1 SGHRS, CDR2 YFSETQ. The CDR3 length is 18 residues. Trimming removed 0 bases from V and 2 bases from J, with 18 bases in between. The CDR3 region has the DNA TGCGCCAGCAGCTTGGGTTCCACCTCCTATTACCCTGGAAACACCATATATTTT. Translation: CASSLGSTSYYPGNTIYF.

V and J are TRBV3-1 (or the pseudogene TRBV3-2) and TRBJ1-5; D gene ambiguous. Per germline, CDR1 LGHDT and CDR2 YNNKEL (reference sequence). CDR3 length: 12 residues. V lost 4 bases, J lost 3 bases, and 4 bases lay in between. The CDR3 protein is CASSPYNQPQHF. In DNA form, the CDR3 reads TGTGCCAGCAGCCCGTACAATCAGCCCCAGCATTTT.

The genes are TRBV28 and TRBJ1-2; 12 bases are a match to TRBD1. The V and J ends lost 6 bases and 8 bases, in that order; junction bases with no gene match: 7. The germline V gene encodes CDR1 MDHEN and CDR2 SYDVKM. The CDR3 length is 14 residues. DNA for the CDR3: TGTGCCAGCAGGGGACAGGGGGCGCCTCGGGGCTACACCTTC. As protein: CASRGQGAPRGYTF.

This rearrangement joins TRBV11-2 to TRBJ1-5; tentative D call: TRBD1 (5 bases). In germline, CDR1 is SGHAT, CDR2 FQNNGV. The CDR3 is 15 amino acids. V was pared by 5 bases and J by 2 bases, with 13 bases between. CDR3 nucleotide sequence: TGTGCCAGCAGCCCCCGAGGGGCAGGCAATCAGCCCCAGCATTTT. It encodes CASSPRGAGNQPQHF. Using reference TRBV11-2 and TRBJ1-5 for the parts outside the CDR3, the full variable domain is EAGVAQSPRYKIIEKRQSVAFWCNPISGHATLYWYQQILGQGPKLLIQFQNNGVVDDSQLPKDRFSAERLKGVDSTLKIQPAKLEDSAVYLCASSPRGAGNQPQHFGDGTRLSIL.

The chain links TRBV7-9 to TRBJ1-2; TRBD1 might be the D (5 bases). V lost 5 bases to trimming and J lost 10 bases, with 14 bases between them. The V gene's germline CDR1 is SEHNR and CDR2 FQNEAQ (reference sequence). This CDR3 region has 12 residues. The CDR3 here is CASSPGTGPYTF. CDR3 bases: TGTGCCAGCAGCCCCGGGACGGGACCCTACACCTTC.

The CDR3: CASSPQRRETQYF. The CDR3 DNA reads TGTGCCAGCAGCCCCCAGCGGCGAGAGACCCAGTACTTC. This chain connects TRBV11-2 to TRBJ2-5; possibly TRBD2 for D (5 bases). CDR3 length: 13 amino acids. The V end lost 5 bases, the J end lost 4 bases, and 11 bases lay between the germline ends. CDR1 is SGHAT, CDR2 FQNNGV, per germline.

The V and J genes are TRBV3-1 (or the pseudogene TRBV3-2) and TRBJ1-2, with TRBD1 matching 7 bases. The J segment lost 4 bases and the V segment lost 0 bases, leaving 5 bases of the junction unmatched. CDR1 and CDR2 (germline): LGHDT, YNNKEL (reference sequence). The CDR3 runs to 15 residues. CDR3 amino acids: CASSQDWAGGYGYTF. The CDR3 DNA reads TGTGCCAGCAGCCAAGATTGGGCAGGGGGCTATGGCTACACCTTC.

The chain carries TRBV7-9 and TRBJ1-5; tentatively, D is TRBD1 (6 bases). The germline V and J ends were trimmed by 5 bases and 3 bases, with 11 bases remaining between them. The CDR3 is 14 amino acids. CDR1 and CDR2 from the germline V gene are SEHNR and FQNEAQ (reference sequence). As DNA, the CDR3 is TGTGCCAGCAGCCCGGGACACTCCAATCAGCCCCAGCATTTT. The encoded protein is CASSPGHSNQPQHF.

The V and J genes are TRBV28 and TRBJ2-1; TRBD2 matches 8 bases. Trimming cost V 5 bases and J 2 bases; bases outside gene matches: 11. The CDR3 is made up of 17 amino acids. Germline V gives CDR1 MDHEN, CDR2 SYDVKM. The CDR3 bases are TGTGCCAGCAGTCCCCGTTGGTGGCGGGGGGCCTACAATGAGCAGTTCTTC. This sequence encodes CASSPRWWRGAYNEQFF.

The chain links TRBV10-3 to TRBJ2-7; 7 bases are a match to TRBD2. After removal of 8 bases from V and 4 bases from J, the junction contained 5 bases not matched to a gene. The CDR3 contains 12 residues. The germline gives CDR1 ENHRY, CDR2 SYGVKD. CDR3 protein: CAIRTSDYEQYF. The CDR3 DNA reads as TGTGCCATCCGCACTAGCGATTACGAGCAGTACTTC.

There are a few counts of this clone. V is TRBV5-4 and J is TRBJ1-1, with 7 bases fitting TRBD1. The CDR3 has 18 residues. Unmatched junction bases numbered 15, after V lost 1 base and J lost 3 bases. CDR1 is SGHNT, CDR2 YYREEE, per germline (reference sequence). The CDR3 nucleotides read TGTGCCAGCAGCTTGTCAGGACTTCTGCCTACAGGGGACACTGAAGCTTTCTTT. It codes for CASSLSGLLPTGDTEAFF.

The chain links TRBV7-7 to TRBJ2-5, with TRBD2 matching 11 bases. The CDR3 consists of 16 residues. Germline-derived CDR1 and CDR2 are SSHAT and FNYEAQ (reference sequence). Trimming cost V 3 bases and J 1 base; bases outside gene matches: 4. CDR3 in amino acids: CASSLQGTSGQETQYF. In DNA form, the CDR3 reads TGTGCCAGCAGCTTGCAAGGGACTAGCGGCCAAGAGACCCAGTACTTC.

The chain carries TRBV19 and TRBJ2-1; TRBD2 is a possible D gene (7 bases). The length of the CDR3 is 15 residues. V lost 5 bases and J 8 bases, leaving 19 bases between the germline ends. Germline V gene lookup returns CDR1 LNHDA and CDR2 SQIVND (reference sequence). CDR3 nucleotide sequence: TGTGCCAGTAGTCCGCGGGGGCCCCCCTATGATGAGCAGTTCTTC. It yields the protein CASSPRGPPYDEQFF. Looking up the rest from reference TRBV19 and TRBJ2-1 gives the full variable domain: DGGITQSPKYLFRKEGQNVTLSCEQNLNHDAMYWYRQDPGQGLRLIYYSQIVNDFQKGDIAEGYSVSREKKESFPLTVTSAQKNPTAFYLCASSPRGPPYDEQFFGPGTRLTVL.

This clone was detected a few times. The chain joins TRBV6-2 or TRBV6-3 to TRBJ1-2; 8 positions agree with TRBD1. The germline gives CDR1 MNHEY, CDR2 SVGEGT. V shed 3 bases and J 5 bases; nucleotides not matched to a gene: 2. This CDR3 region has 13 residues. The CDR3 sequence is CASSYDRGYGYTF. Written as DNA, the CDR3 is TGTGCCAGCAGTTATGACAGGGGTTATGGCTACACCTTC.

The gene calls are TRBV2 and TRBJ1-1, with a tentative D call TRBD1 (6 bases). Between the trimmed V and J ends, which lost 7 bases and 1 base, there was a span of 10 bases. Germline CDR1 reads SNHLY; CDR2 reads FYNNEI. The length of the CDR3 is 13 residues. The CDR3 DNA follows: TGTGCCAGCAAATTAGGGGGGAACACTGAAGCTTTCTTT. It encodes CASKLGGNTEAFF.

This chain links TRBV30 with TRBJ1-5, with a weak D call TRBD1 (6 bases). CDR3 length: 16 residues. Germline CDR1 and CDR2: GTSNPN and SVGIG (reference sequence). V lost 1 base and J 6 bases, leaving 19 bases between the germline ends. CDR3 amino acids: CAWSASGRGLGQPQHF. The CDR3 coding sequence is TGTGCCTGGAGTGCCAGCGGTCGGGGGCTGGGTCAGCCCCAGCATTTT.

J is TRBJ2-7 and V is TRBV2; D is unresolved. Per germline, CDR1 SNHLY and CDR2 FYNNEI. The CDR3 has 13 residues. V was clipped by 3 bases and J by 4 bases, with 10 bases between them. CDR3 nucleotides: TGTGCCAGCAGTGAGGCAGAATTATACGAGCAGTACTTC. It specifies CASSEAELYEQYF. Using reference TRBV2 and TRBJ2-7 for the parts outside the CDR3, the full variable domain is EPEVTQTPSHQVTQMGQEVILRCVPISNHLYFYWYRQILGQKVEFLVSFYNNEISEKSEIFDDQFSVERPDGSNFTLKIRSTKLEDSAMYFCASSEAELYEQYFGPGTRLTVT.

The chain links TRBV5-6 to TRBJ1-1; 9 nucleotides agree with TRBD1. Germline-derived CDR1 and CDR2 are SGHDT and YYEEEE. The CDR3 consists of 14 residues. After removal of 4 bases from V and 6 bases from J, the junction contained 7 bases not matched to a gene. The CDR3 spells CASSGGTGLAEAFF. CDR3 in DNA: TGTGCCAGCAGCGGGGGGACAGGGCTCGCTGAAGCTTTCTTT.